This T cell receptor (beta chain) derives from a study of CD8 T cells in ankylosing spondylitis. TCRdb re-derived calls from the 5' RACE reads in MiXCR, one entry per CDR3 protein. There are roughly 490,000 distinct CDR3 sequences in the sample; approximately 5% occur only once, and under 4.5% lies in the top ten. Study-level points and caveats: Earlier authors reported some of these motif variants in reactive arthritis synovial fluid and blood. Reported data indicate significant enrichment of disease-linked clones within matched ankylosing spondylitis synovial fluid. A TCR beta motif of 8 or 9 highly homologous variants appeared characteristic of ankylosing spondylitis blood.

CDR3 size: 15 residues. The germline gives CDR1 SEHNR, CDR2 FQNEAQ (reference sequence). This clonotype was counted many times. Its antigen is not identified. One junction end does not reproduce the germline sequence, and a read error may be involved. The genes are TRBV7-9 and TRBJ2-1; tentatively, D is TRBD1 (6 bases). Material: blood, either unsorted or a sorted T cell fraction (not recorded which). The clonotype comes from a male donor with ankylosing spondylitis. The DNA of the CDR3 is TGTGCCAGCAGATTAGACAGGTTCCTTTACAATGAGCAGTTCTTC. Translating gives CASRLDRFLYNEQFF.